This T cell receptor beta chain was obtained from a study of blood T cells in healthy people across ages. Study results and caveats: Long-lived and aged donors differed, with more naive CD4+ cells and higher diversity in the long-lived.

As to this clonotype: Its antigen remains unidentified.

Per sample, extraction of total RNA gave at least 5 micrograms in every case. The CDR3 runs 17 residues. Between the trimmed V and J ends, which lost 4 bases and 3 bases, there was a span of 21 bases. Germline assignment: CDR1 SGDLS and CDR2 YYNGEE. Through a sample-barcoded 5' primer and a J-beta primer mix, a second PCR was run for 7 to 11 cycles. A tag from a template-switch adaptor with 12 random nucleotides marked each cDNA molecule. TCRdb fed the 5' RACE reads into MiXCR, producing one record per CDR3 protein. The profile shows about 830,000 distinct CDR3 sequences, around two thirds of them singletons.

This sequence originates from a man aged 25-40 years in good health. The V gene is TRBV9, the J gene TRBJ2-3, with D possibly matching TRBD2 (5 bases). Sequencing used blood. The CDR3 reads CASSPSRVGSATDTQYF. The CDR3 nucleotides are TGTGCCAGCAGCCCGTCTCGGGTTGGGAGCGCGACAGATACGCAGTATTTT.